Listed below are T cell receptor beta chains from one sample, sequenced in a study of control samples from healthy donors and cancer patients. The data were produced by immunoSEQ multiplex PCR, yet TCRdb's version contains in-frame clones alone and is incomplete. The data show around 150,000 clones, approximately 90% seen once. The source material was blood. The receptors stem from a man aged 30 to 45 in good health. Both conserved end residues are part of each CDR3. A D gene is named only where the DNA matches it firmly. A row's size may be missing; if present it is once, few, many or a size class.

size	V	J	D	DNA	CDR3
.	TRBV5-8	TRBJ2-2	.	TGTGCCAGCAGCTTGATGCTGGGCCTGAACACCGGGGAGCTGTTTTTT	CASSLMLGLNTGELFF
.	TRBV11-2	TRBJ1-2	TRBD1	TGTGCCAGCAGCTTTACCCAGGGGGCTAACTATGGCTACACCTTC	CASSFTQGANYGYTF
.	TRBV11-2	TRBJ2-1	.	TGTGCCAGCAGTTTACAGGGCAGGCTTGAGCAGTTCTTC	CASSLQGRLEQFF
.	TRBV4-1	TRBJ2-5	TRBD2	TGCGCCAGCAGCCAGAGCTCACTTAGCGGGTACCAAGAGACCCAGTACTTC	CASSQSSLSGYQETQYF
.	TRBV6-1	TRBJ2-1	.	TGTGCCAGCAGTGAAAAGGTTGGAGGGGAGCAGTTCTTC	CASSEKVGGEQFF
.	TRBV5-1	TRBJ2-7	TRBD1	TGCGCCAGCAGCGTTTTTGGACAGGGCGGCGAGCAGTACTTC	CASSVFGQGGEQYF
.	TRBV15	TRBJ1-5	.	TGTGCCACCAGCAGAGGGCCAGAAGCAGGGCAGCCCCAGCATTTT	CATSRGPEAGQPQHF
.	TRBV7-9	TRBJ1-1	.	TGTGCCATCAAAGACGGGGAAAACACTGAAGCTTTCTTT	CAIKDGENTEAFF
.	TRBV10-2	TRBJ2-2	TRBD2	TGCGCCAGCAGTGAGTCTGCCGGGGGGGCCGGGGAGCTGTTTTTT	CASSESAGGAGELFF
.	TRBV13	TRBJ1-4	TRBD1	TGTGCCAGCAGTCCGGGACAGACTAATGAAAAACTGTTTTTT	CASSPGQTNEKLFF
.	TRBV5-6	TRBJ1-4	TRBD1	TGTGCCAGCAGCTTGCTCTCTGACAGGGCGGGTGAAAAACTGTTTTTT	CASSLLSDRAGEKLFF
.	TRBV7-3	TRBJ2-1	.	TGTGCCAGCAGCTTGCATAGCGATGAGCAGTTCTTC	CASSLHSDEQFF
once	TRBV5-6	TRBJ2-6	TRBD1	TGTGCCAGCAGCAACAGGGGAATCTCGACCGGGGCCAACGTCCTGACTTTC	CASSNRGISTGANVLTF
.	TRBV6-1	TRBJ1-4	.	TGTGCCAGCAGTGAAAGGGGAGCTTACGAGAAACTGTTTTTT	CASSERGAYEKLFF
.	TRBV19	TRBJ2-1	TRBD2	TGTGCCAGTAGTACTATGGGACTAGCGGTCAATGAGCAGTTCTTC	CASSTMGLAVNEQFF
.	TRBV28	TRBJ2-2	TRBD2	TGTGCCAGCAGTCCCCTAGCGGGCGGGGAGCTGTTTTTT	CASSPLAGGELFF
few	TRBV4-1	TRBJ1-3	.	TGCGCCAGCAGCCAAGATCGGTTCTCTGGAAACACCATATATTTT	CASSQDRFSGNTIYF
.	TRBV5-6	TRBJ2-7	TRBD1	TGTGCCAGCAGCTTGCCGACAGGGGCCTACGAGCAGTACTTC	CASSLPTGAYEQYF
.	TRBV27	TRBJ2-2	.	TGTGCCAGCAGCCAATTTGAGGCCGGGGAGCTGTTTTTT	CASSQFEAGELFF
.	TRBV6-5	TRBJ1-6	.	TGTGCCAGCAGTTACTCATTACAGTCCACCAATTCACCCCTCCACTTT	CASSYSLQSTNSPLHF
.	TRBV6-1	TRBJ1-2	TRBD1	TGTGCCAGCAGTGTCGGCCAGGGGGGCTTTCAGAACTATGGCTACACCTTC	CASSVGQGGFQNYGYTF
.	TRBV11-2	TRBJ1-2	.	TGTGCCAGCACTCCGGGGGGGACCAGTAACTATGGCTACACCTTC	CASTPGGTSNYGYTF
.	TRBV5-5	TRBJ1-6	.	TGTGCCAGCAGCTTGTCCAGGGGCTTCTCTTATAATTCACCCCTCCACTTT	CASSLSRGFSYNSPLHF
.	TRBV2	TRBJ2-7	TRBD2	TGTGCCAGCAGTGAGTTCTTGGGGACTAGCGACCCCTACGAGCAGTACTTC	CASSEFLGTSDPYEQYF
.	TRBV19	TRBJ1-2	.	TGTGCCAGTAGTATAGAGGCCGCAGGTAGATTAAGCGGCTACACCTTC	CASSIEAAGRLSGYTF
.	TRBV19	TRBJ2-7	TRBD2	TGTGCCAGTAGTTTTCTAGCGGACGAGCAGTACTTC	CASSFLADEQYF
once	TRBV6-5	TRBJ1-2	TRBD1	TGTGCCAGCAGTAATCACAGGGGGTATGGCTACACCTTC	CASSNHRGYGYTF
.	TRBV9	TRBJ2-1	.	TGTGCCAGCAGCGTAGGGGGGTTCGCCTACAATGAGCAGTTCTTC	CASSVGGFAYNEQFF
.	TRBV5-1	TRBJ1-2	.	TGCGCCAGTGCTGATTTGGCGGATGGCTACACCTTC	CASADLADGYTF
.	TRBV6-6	TRBJ1-5	.	TGTGCCAGCACAGACAGGTCCCCGATCAGTCCCCAGCATTTT	CASTDRSPISPQHF
.	TRBV5-5	TRBJ2-2	.	TGTGCCAGCAGCTGGGGTCCGGGGCCGGACACCGGGGAGCTGTTTTTT	CASSWGPGPDTGELFF
.	TRBV24-1	TRBJ1-2	.	TGTGCCACCAGTGATCCACTGGGGGCCGACTATGGCTACACCTTC	CATSDPLGADYGYTF
.	TRBV3-1/TRBV3-2	TRBJ1-2	.	TGTGCCAGCCGGGGGCCTTATGGCTACACCTTC	CASRGPYGYTF
.	TRBV5-1	TRBJ2-3	TRBD2	TGCGCCAGCAGCCCCGGGGGGGCCACAGATACGCAGTATTTT	CASSPGGATDTQYF
.	TRBV2	TRBJ2-1	.	TGTGCCAGCAGTTCGACCAATGAGCAGTTCTTC	CASSSTNEQFF
.	TRBV14	TRBJ1-1	TRBD1	TGTGCCAGCAGCCTGGGACAGTCCCTTTCAGCTTTCTTT	CASSLGQSLSAFF
.	TRBV6-5	TRBJ1-1	.	TGTGCCAGCACCAAAAGGGGAGAGAACACTGAAGCTTTCTTT	CASTKRGENTEAFF
.	TRBV5-5	TRBJ2-5	.	TGTGCCAGCAGCTTGGGCAGACAAGAGACCCAGTACTTC	CASSLGRQETQYF
.	TRBV18	TRBJ1-2	.	TGTGCCAGCTCACTGCAAGACAGAGATGGCTACACCTTC	CASSLQDRDGYTF
.	TRBV2	TRBJ1-5	.	TGTGCCAGCAAACAGGATAGCAATCAGCCCCAGCATTTT	CASKQDSNQPQHF
.	TRBV7-3	TRBJ2-7	TRBD2	TGTGCCAGCAGCTTAGGGACTAGCGGATCCTACGAGCAGTACTTC	CASSLGTSGSYEQYF
.	TRBV6-6	TRBJ1-3	.	TGTGCCAGCATCTTATCTGTATCCGGAAACACCATATATTTT	CASILSVSGNTIYF
.	TRBV6-1	TRBJ1-2	.	TGTGCCAGCAGCAGAGTAGACTATGGCTACACCTTC	CASSRVDYGYTF
.	TRBV29-1	TRBJ2-1	.	TGCAGCGTGGTAGCTTTCTCCTACAATGAGCAGTTCTTC	CSVVAFSYNEQFF
.	TRBV3-1/TRBV3-2	TRBJ1-1	.	TGTGCCAGCAGCCAAGATAGGGGGGGGAGAGGAAACACTGAAGCTTTCTTT	CASSQDRGGRGNTEAFF
.	TRBV28	TRBJ1-2	.	TGTGCCAGCAGTTCGCGGAACTATGGCTACACCTTC	CASSSRNYGYTF
.	TRBV3-1/TRBV3-2	TRBJ1-2	.	TGTGCCAGCAGCCAACGGGCAGGGAACGGCTACACCTTC	CASSQRAGNGYTF
.	TRBV18	TRBJ1-2	.	TGTGCCAGCTCACCACGTTCCGCAGTAGTGGGCTACACCTTC	CASSPRSAVVGYTF
.	TRBV29-1	TRBJ2-3	.	TGCAGCGTTTCCCGGCAGGGGCGCGGAGCAGATACGCAGTATTTT	CSVSRQGRGADTQYF
.	TRBV5-4	TRBJ1-3	TRBD1	TGTGCCAGCAGCTCGGGACAGGGCAGAAACACCATATATTTT	CASSSGQGRNTIYF
.	TRBV6-5	TRBJ1-1	.	TGTGCCAGCAGAAAGGAGGGGATGAACACTGAAGCTTTCTTT	CASRKEGMNTEAFF